Listed below are T cell receptor beta chains from one sample, sequenced in a study of blood T cell repertoires in COVID-19. Generated by immunoSEQ multiplex PCR, the TCRdb table keeps only in-frame clones and is missing some. This table has under 350,000 clones, around nine tenths appearing once. Sequencing was carried out using peripheral blood. Source of these receptors: a man in his forties with acute or convalescent COVID-19. The CDR3 runs from the conserved cysteine through the conserved F or W. D genes are given only for firm matches. Not all rows give a size; the values are once, few, many and, for expanded clones, a class.

CDR3 protein: CAWRVWGGLTQYF; CDR3 DNA: TGTGCCTGGAGGGTTTGGGGGGGCCTAACGCAGTATTTT; J gene: TRBJ2-3; V gene: TRBV30; D gene: .; clone size: once
CDR3 protein: CARGYRNTEAFF; CDR3 DNA: TGTGCCCGTGGTTACAGGAACACTGAAGCTTTCTTT; J gene: TRBJ1-1; V gene: TRBV2; D gene: .; clone size: .
CDR3 protein: CASSHQPQLNTEAFF; CDR3 DNA: TGTGCCAGCTCTCACCAACCACAGCTGAACACTGAAGCTTTCTTT; J gene: TRBJ1-1; V gene: TRBV6-5; D gene: .; clone size: once
CDR3 protein: CATSDSLDRGYGYTF; CDR3 DNA: TGTGCCACCAGTGATTCCTTGGACAGGGGCTATGGCTACACCTTC; J gene: TRBJ1-2; V gene: TRBV24-1; D gene: TRBD1; clone size: .
CDR3 protein: CASSRSPGTASYEQYF; CDR3 DNA: TGTGCCAGTAGTAGAAGCCCCGGGACAGCCTCCTACGAGCAGTACTTC; J gene: TRBJ2-7; V gene: TRBV19; D gene: TRBD1; clone size: .
CDR3 protein: CASSVHPNTGELFF; CDR3 DNA: TGCGCCAGCAGTGTACACCCGAACACCGGGGAGCTGTTTTTT; J gene: TRBJ2-2; V gene: TRBV10-2; D gene: .; clone size: few
CDR3 protein: CASRIDYVNEQFF; CDR3 DNA: TGTGCCAGCAGGATCGACTACGTCAATGAGCAGTTCTTC; J gene: TRBJ2-1; V gene: TRBV2; D gene: .; clone size: .
CDR3 protein: CASSSEGERSPLHF; CDR3 DNA: TGTGCCAGCAGTTCCGAGGGGGAGAGATCACCCCTCCACTTT; J gene: TRBJ1-6; V gene: TRBV28; D gene: .; clone size: .
CDR3 protein: CAPGQGKVNTIYF; CDR3 DNA: TGTGCCCCAGGACAGGGTAAAGTAAACACCATATATTTT; J gene: TRBJ1-3; V gene: TRBV12-3/TRBV12-4; D gene: TRBD1; clone size: .
CDR3 protein: CASSAGQGKSPLHF; CDR3 DNA: TGTGCCAGCAGCGCTGGACAGGGTAAATCACCCCTCCACTTT; J gene: TRBJ1-6; V gene: TRBV9; D gene: TRBD1; clone size: .
CDR3 protein: CASSPRGEQYF; CDR3 DNA: TGTGCCAGCAGTCCCAGGGGCGAGCAGTACTTC; J gene: TRBJ2-7; V gene: TRBV2; D gene: .; clone size: .
CDR3 protein: CASSLRGGRETQYF; CDR3 DNA: TGTGCCAGCAGCCTGCGGGGAGGGAGAGAGACCCAGTACTTC; J gene: TRBJ2-5; V gene: TRBV5-4; D gene: TRBD2; clone size: .
CDR3 protein: CASSELGYTGELFF; CDR3 DNA: TGCGCCAGCAGTGAGTTGGGCTACACCGGGGAGCTGTTTTTT; J gene: TRBJ2-2; V gene: TRBV10-2; D gene: .; clone size: .
CDR3 protein: CASSFRGTVINEKLFF; CDR3 DNA: TGTGCCAGCAGCTTCCGCGGGACAGTTATAAATGAAAAACTGTTTTTT; J gene: TRBJ1-4; V gene: TRBV11-2; D gene: TRBD1; clone size: .
CDR3 protein: CASSPRWRRGISSNQPQHF; CDR3 DNA: TGTGCCAGCAGCCCTCGATGGAGGCGGGGCATCTCGAGCAATCAGCCCCAGCATTTT; J gene: TRBJ1-5; V gene: TRBV21-1; D gene: .; clone size: .
CDR3 protein: CASSAQRPNYGYTF; CDR3 DNA: TGTGCCAGCAGCGCCCAGCGACCAAACTATGGCTACACCTTC; J gene: TRBJ1-2; V gene: TRBV6-5; D gene: .; clone size: .
CDR3 protein: CASSPIITGIWNEQFF; CDR3 DNA: TGTGCCAGCTCACCAATAATTACAGGGATTTGGAATGAGCAGTTCTTC; J gene: TRBJ2-1; V gene: TRBV18; D gene: .; clone size: .
CDR3 protein: CASRMALNYEQYF; CDR3 DNA: TGTGCCAGCAGGATGGCCCTCAACTACGAGCAGTACTTC; J gene: TRBJ2-7; V gene: TRBV6-5; D gene: .; clone size: few
CDR3 protein: CASSRTGFYYEQYF; CDR3 DNA: TGTGCCAGCAGCCGGACAGGGTTTTACTACGAGCAGTACTTC; J gene: TRBJ2-7; V gene: TRBV5-8; D gene: TRBD1; clone size: .
CDR3 protein: CASRGTGVNTEAFF; CDR3 DNA: TGTGCCAGCCGAGGGACAGGGGTGAACACTGAAGCTTTCTTT; J gene: TRBJ1-1; V gene: TRBV18; D gene: TRBD1; clone size: .
CDR3 protein: CASSFGQGGQPQHF; CDR3 DNA: TGTGCCAGCAGCTTCGGACAGGGAGGTCAGCCCCAGCATTTT; J gene: TRBJ1-5; V gene: TRBV9; D gene: TRBD1; clone size: few
CDR3 protein: CSVEERVKEQFF; CDR3 DNA: TGCAGCGTTGAAGAACGGGTCAAGGAGCAGTTCTTC; J gene: TRBJ2-1; V gene: TRBV29-1; D gene: .; clone size: .
CDR3 protein: CASSVVTGSYNEQFF; CDR3 DNA: TGTGCCAGCAGCGTAGTTACAGGATCCTACAATGAGCAGTTCTTC; J gene: TRBJ2-1; V gene: TRBV9; D gene: .; clone size: .
CDR3 protein: CASKSRDSLSYEQYF; CDR3 DNA: TGTGCCAGCAAGAGCCGGGACAGCCTAAGTTACGAGCAGTACTTC; J gene: TRBJ2-7; V gene: TRBV6-5; D gene: TRBD1; clone size: .
CDR3 protein: CASSLWGRGGTDTQYF; CDR3 DNA: TGTGCCAGCAGCTTGTGGGGACGGGGGGGCACAGATACGCAGTATTTT; J gene: TRBJ2-3; V gene: TRBV5-4; D gene: TRBD2; clone size: .
CDR3 protein: CASGLRRAGYNEQFF; CDR3 DNA: TGTGCTAGTGGCCTCAGGCGAGCGGGGTACAATGAGCAGTTCTTC; J gene: TRBJ2-1; V gene: TRBV12-5; D gene: TRBD2; clone size: .
CDR3 protein: CASSRPTQALEQFF; CDR3 DNA: TGTGCCAGCAGTCGCCCCACCCAGGCCCTTGAGCAGTTCTTC; J gene: TRBJ2-1; V gene: TRBV7-2; D gene: .; clone size: .
CDR3 protein: CAWSGGLSFEKLFF; CDR3 DNA: TGTGCCTGGAGTGGGGGGCTAAGTTTCGAAAAACTGTTTTTT; J gene: TRBJ1-4; V gene: TRBV30; D gene: .; clone size: .
CDR3 protein: CASSLVSYTEAFF; CDR3 DNA: TGTGCCAGCAGCTTAGTGAGTTACACTGAAGCTTTCTTT; J gene: TRBJ1-1; V gene: TRBV7-2; D gene: .; clone size: .
CDR3 protein: CASSQTGTGGNSGANVLTF; CDR3 DNA: TGCGCCAGCAGCCAGACCGGGACAGGGGGCAACTCTGGGGCCAACGTCCTGACTTTC; J gene: TRBJ2-6; V gene: TRBV5-1; D gene: TRBD1; clone size: .
CDR3 protein: CASSLSVAKNIQYF; CDR3 DNA: TGTGCCAGCAGCTTGTCGGTAGCCAAAAACATTCAGTACTTC; J gene: TRBJ2-4; V gene: TRBV5-4; D gene: .; clone size: .
CDR3 protein: CASSPPTGEFGYTF; CDR3 DNA: TGTGCCAGCTCACCCCCGACAGGGGAGTTTGGCTACACCTTC; J gene: TRBJ1-2; V gene: TRBV18; D gene: TRBD1; clone size: .
CDR3 protein: CASSYSPLQDYGYTF; CDR3 DNA: TGTGCCAGCAGTTACTCACCCCTTCAGGACTATGGCTACACCTTC; J gene: TRBJ1-2; V gene: TRBV6-5; D gene: .; clone size: .
CDR3 protein: CASRGTGNHEQYF; CDR3 DNA: TGTGCCAGCAGGGGGACAGGGAACCACGAGCAGTACTTC; J gene: TRBJ2-7; V gene: TRBV3-1/TRBV3-2; D gene: TRBD1; clone size: once
CDR3 protein: CASRLYSGNTIYF; CDR3 DNA: TGTGCCAGCCGGTTATACTCTGGAAACACCATATATTTT; J gene: TRBJ1-3; V gene: TRBV7-2; D gene: .; clone size: .
CDR3 protein: CASSVSVWAEAFF; CDR3 DNA: TGTGCCAGCAGCGTATCCGTCTGGGCGGAAGCTTTCTTT; J gene: TRBJ1-1; V gene: TRBV9; D gene: .; clone size: .
CDR3 protein: CASSFRDRGFGEAFF; CDR3 DNA: TGTGCCAGCAGTTTCCGCGACAGGGGATTCGGTGAAGCTTTCTTT; J gene: TRBJ1-1; V gene: TRBV27; D gene: TRBD1; clone size: .
CDR3 protein: CASSQAGSANQPQHF; CDR3 DNA: TGTGCCAGCAGCCAAGCAGGGTCGGCCAATCAGCCCCAGCATTTT; J gene: TRBJ1-5; V gene: TRBV4-2; D gene: .; clone size: few
CDR3 protein: CASNLRDTQYF; CDR3 DNA: TGTGCCAGCAATCTCAGAGATACGCAGTATTTT; J gene: TRBJ2-3; V gene: TRBV21-1; D gene: .; clone size: few
CDR3 protein: CASSFKDRGQSSYNEQFF; CDR3 DNA: TGCGCCAGCAGCTTTAAGGACAGGGGGCAAAGCTCCTACAATGAGCAGTTCTTC; J gene: TRBJ2-1; V gene: TRBV5-1; D gene: TRBD1; clone size: .
CDR3 protein: CASSEGQGLNQPQHF; CDR3 DNA: TGTGCCAGCAGTGAGGGACAGGGCCTAAATCAGCCCCAGCATTTT; J gene: TRBJ1-5; V gene: TRBV2; D gene: TRBD1; clone size: .